This record concerns one T cell receptor beta chain sequence. Its antigen is not known. MiXCR, applied by TCRdb to the reads, yields one record per CDR3 protein. The table includes some 220,000 distinct CDR3 sequences, about 39% detected once. The data stem from a study of T cell repertoires in cytomegalovirus infection. Study-wide context: Epitope selection comprised recently identified HLA-C-restricted CMV epitopes and well-studied HLA-B-restricted CMV epitopes. It can be stated that public TCR beta signatures indicated CMV infection as well as a matching HLA type.

Study-wide findings and caveats: The ex vivo response was dominated by HLA-C-restricted CMV-specific TCR beta clonotypes. Identification of carriers of CMV plus the relevant HLA was performed using cumulative public TCR beta family frequency.

V dropped 5 bases and J dropped 2; count of bases not matched to a gene: 4. The germline gives CDR1 MNHEY, CDR2 SMNVEV (reference sequence). The CDR3 totals 15 residues. The sample was CD8+ T cells from cultured PBMCs, taken from culture after CMV antigen stimulation. The clonotype originates from a human donor in good health (CMV status not recorded). Some clones in this sample may be carry-over from other donors' samples. This sequence joins TRBV27 and TRBJ1-2, with 11 positions matching TRBD1. The CDR3 DNA is TGTGCCAGCAGTCCACGGGACAGGGGGAACTATGGCTACACCTTC. This encodes CASSPRDRGNYGYTF.